This TCR beta chain came from a study of technical replicates of blood from a few donors. Germline CDR1 and CDR2: SNHLY and FYNNEI. The CDR3 runs 14 residues. V gave up 10 bases and J gave up 4 bases, with 19 bases separating them. Method: immunoSEQ multiplex PCR; TCRdb's copy keeps in-frame clones and lacks some. The data show 100,000 or so clones, 95% to 96% seen once. The receptor was isolated from a human donor in good health. The sample comprised T cells isolated from PBMCs. The chain links TRBV2 to TRBJ2-5; the D gene is possibly TRBD2 (7 bases). The CDR3 DNA follows: TGTGCCACCATTTGGGGGGGCTTGGGAGAGACCCAGTACTTC. It translates to CATIWGGLGETQYF. Drawing the rest from reference TRBV2 and TRBJ2-5, the complete variable domain is EPEVTQTPSHQVTQMGQEVILRCVPISNHLYFYWYRQILGQKVEFLVSFYNNEISEKSEIFDDQFSVERPDGSNFTLKIRSTKLEDSAMYFCATIWGGLGETQYFGPGTRLLVL.